The 17 T cell receptor beta chains listed next were all sequenced from one sample in a study of Graves' ophthalmopathy and Graves' hyperthyroidism. Amplification of the TCR beta CDR3 regions used RNA transcripts (as template). RT-PCR in the first round used HTBI primers; a second-round multiplex PCR followed. TCRdb called the multiplex PCR reads again in MiXCR, with one record for every CDR3 protein. The table records under 350,000 distinct CDR3 sequences, about 17% of them present only once. Sequencing was carried out using peripheral blood. The receptors shown here come from an adult man with Graves' ophthalmopathy.

This clonotype was found many times. The chain carries TRBV6-5 and TRBJ2-2, with 16 bases matching TRBD2. The V gene's germline CDR1 is MNHEY and CDR2 SVGAGI. The CDR3 runs 19 residues. The V segment lost 6 bases and the J segment 7 bases; nucleotides outside the gene matches: 14. The CDR3 nucleotides are TGTGCCAGCAGCCCGGGACTAGCGGGGGGGCATCTTGAGATCGGGGAGCTGTTTTTT. Protein product: CASSPGLAGGHLEIGELFF.

CDR3 residues: CASSQGLTEDNYGYTF. Here the CDR3 DNA reads TGTGCCAGCAGCCAAGGTTTGACGGAAGATAACTATGGCTACACCTTC. The rearrangement uses TRBV3-1 and TRBJ1-2; D is unclear. Looked up from germline, CDR1 is LGHDT and CDR2 is YNNKEL (reference sequence). With 1 base removed from V and 1 base from J, the gap between germline ends came to 13 bases. There are 16 residues in the CDR3.

This clonotype was seen at least ten times. The rearrangement uses TRBV28 and TRBJ2-7, with 9 bases lining up with TRBD1. Germline CDR1 reads MDHEN; CDR2 reads SYDVKM. The CDR3 consists of 14 residues. The ends lost 6 bases at V and 5 bases at J; junction bases unmatched: 8. CDR3 region: CASRNRGLFHEQYF. CDR3 nucleotide sequence: TGTGCCAGCAGAAACAGGGGGCTATTCCACGAGCAGTACTTC.

J is TRBJ1-1 and V is TRBV9; D is unresolved. The CDR3 contains 13 residues. Germline V gives CDR1 SGDLS, CDR2 YYNGEE. The V and J ends lost 0 bases and 0 bases respectively, with 3 bases between them. The CDR3 loop is CASSVELNTEAFF. The CDR3 DNA reads as TGTGCCAGCAGCGTAGAGCTGAACACTGAAGCTTTCTTT.

The gene calls are TRBV28 and TRBJ2-7; no reliable D call. V shed 5 bases and J shed 4 bases, with 9 bases lying between them. CDR3 length: 12 amino acids. Germline V gene sequence: CDR1 MDHEN, CDR2 SYDVKM. The CDR3 DNA is TGTGCCAGCAGTCCAGCCCTATACGAGCAGTACTTC. Amino acid sequence: CASSPALYEQYF.

This clonotype occurred many times. J is TRBJ1-1 and V is TRBV5-1, with a weak D call TRBD1 (6 bases). CDR3 length: 15 amino acids. Per germline, CDR1 SGHRS and CDR2 YFSETQ. Trimming removed 2 bases from V and 3 bases from J, with 14 bases in between. The CDR3 reads CASSFQVGGHTEAFF. CDR3 nucleotides: TGCGCCAGCAGCTTTCAAGTCGGGGGCCACACTGAAGCTTTCTTT. Complete variable domain (other parts from reference TRBV5-1 and TRBJ1-1): KAGVTQTPRYLIKTRGQQVTLSCSPISGHRSVSWYQQTPGQGLQFLFEYFSETQRNKGNFPGRFSGRQFSNSRSEMNVSTLELGDSALYLCASSFQVGGHTEAFFGQGTRLTVV.

Ten or more counts support this clonotype. This sequence joins TRBV6-2 or TRBV6-3 and TRBJ2-2; 8 nucleotides line up with TRBD1. Germline CDR1 MNHEY, CDR2 SVGEGT. V shed 7 bases, J shed 7 bases, and the junction held 11 bases outside the gene matches. CDR3 length: 15 residues. The CDR3 region is CASNDRGRGIGELFF. The CDR3 DNA is TGTGCCAGCAATGACAGGGGCAGGGGAATCGGGGAGCTGTTTTTT.

This clonotype was seen at least ten times. The chain combines TRBV5-6 with TRBJ2-7; 7 nucleotides line up with TRBD1. This CDR3 region has 14 residues. CDR1 and CDR2 from the germline V gene are SGHDT and YYEEEE. The J segment lost 4 bases and the V segment lost 3 bases, leaving 7 bases of the junction unmatched. CDR3 residues: CASSSRQGQYEQYF. CDR3 bases: TGTGCCAGCAGCTCACGACAGGGTCAATACGAGCAGTACTTC.

This clonotype has a count of ten or more. The chain combines TRBV6-5 with TRBJ2-4; possible D gene TRBD2, 7 bases. Germline-derived CDR1 and CDR2 are MNHEY and SVGAGI. The CDR3 sequence is 16 residues long. V lost 2 bases and J 3 bases, leaving 14 bases between the germline ends. The CDR3 DNA reads TGTGCCAGCAGTTACGTTGCGGGGGCAAGCAAAAACATTCAGTACTTC. It yields the protein CASSYVAGASKNIQYF.

This clonotype has at least ten counts. The chain couples TRBV28 to TRBJ1-2, with 7 positions matching TRBD1. From germline, CDR1 is MDHEN and CDR2 SYDVKM. The CDR3 is made up of 15 amino acids. V dropped 7 bases and J dropped 4; count of bases not matched to a gene: 12. CDR3 in DNA: TGTGCCAGCACCCCAGGGGGGGCGTCAGGCTATGGCTACACCTTC. It specifies CASTPGGASGYGYTF.

As concerns this clonotype: Germline and junction disagree at one end, which may indicate a read error. This rearrangement joins TRBV12-3 or TRBV12-4 to TRBJ1-2; possible D gene TRBD1, 6 bases. The CDR3 length is 14 residues. The CDR3 spells CASSFIAGVPGYIF. The CDR3, as DNA: TGTGCCAGCAGTTTTATTGCAGGGGTTCCGGGCTACATCTTC.

This clonotype was seen repeatedly, ten times or more. The genes are TRBV7-2 and TRBJ2-7; TRBD1 matches 7 bases. Germline CDR1 reads SGHTA; CDR2 reads FQGNSA. The CDR3 has 18 residues. The junction had 12 bases not matched to a gene; V was cut back by 0 bases and J by 1 base. The CDR3, as DNA: TGTGCCAGCAGCTTAGCGCCTGGGACAGTCTTTTTGTCCTACGAGCAGTACTTC. This encodes CASSLAPGTVFLSYEQYF.

There are many counts of this clonotype. The rearrangement joins TRBV7-3 to TRBJ2-7; 9 bases map to TRBD1. The CDR3 runs 13 residues. CDR1 and CDR2 (germline): SGHTA, FQGTGA. Trimming cost V 6 bases and J 7 bases; bases outside gene matches: 7. As DNA, the CDR3 is TGTGCCAGCAGTCTGGGACAGGGTGGGGAGCAGTACTTC. Encoded protein: CASSLGQGGEQYF.

This clonotype was detected ten times or more. CDR3 amino acids: CAWSVLDTGELFF. The DNA of the CDR3 is TGTGCCTGGAGTGTCTTGGACACCGGGGAGCTGTTTTTT. The chain employs TRBV30 and TRBJ2-2, with D uncertain. The V end was cut by 0 bases, the J end by 3 bases, with 5 bases between. Looked up from germline, CDR1 is GTSNPN and CDR2 is SVGIG (reference sequence). This CDR3 is built from 13 residues.

This clonotype was observed at least ten times. The chain joins TRBV28 to TRBJ2-7; TRBD2 matches 7 bases. The V segment lost 5 bases and the J segment 6 bases; nucleotides outside the gene matches: 1. From germline, CDR1 is MDHEN and CDR2 SYDVKM. The CDR3 has 11 amino acids. CDR3 coding DNA: TGTGCCAGCAGTCCTAGCGGCGAGCAGTACTTC. It is translated as CASSPSGEQYF. Drawing the rest from reference TRBV28 and TRBJ2-7, the complete variable domain is DVKVTQSSRYLVKRTGEKVFLECVQDMDHENMFWYRQDPGLGLRLIYFSYDVKMKEKGDIPEGYSVSREKKERFSLILESASTNQTSMYLCASSPSGEQYFGPGTRLTVT.

There are a few counts of this clonotype. The chain has TRBV11-2 and TRBJ1-2; 9 nucleotides line up with TRBD1. Unmatched junction bases numbered 11, after V lost 2 bases and J lost 7 bases. This CDR3 spans 16 amino acids. Germline V gene sequence: CDR1 SGHAT, CDR2 FQNNGV. The CDR3 here is CASSLLWDREGSGYTF. CDR3 nucleotides: TGTGCCAGCAGCTTACTGTGGGACAGGGAGGGGTCTGGCTACACCTTC.

This clonotype showed up many times. This chain connects TRBV29-1 to TRBJ1-1; D is unclear. The V end lost 6 bases, the J end lost 3 bases, and 11 bases lay between the germline ends. There are 12 residues in the CDR3. Per germline, CDR1 SQVTM and CDR2 ANQGSEA. CDR3 sequence: CSVDRADTEAFF. For the CDR3, the DNA is TGCAGCGTAGACCGGGCGGACACTGAAGCTTTCTTT. Full variable domain (remainder filled in from reference TRBV29-1 and TRBJ1-1): SAVISQKPSRDICQRGTSLTIQCQVDSQVTMMFWYRQQPGQSLTLIATANQGSEATYESGFVIDKFPISRPNLTFSTLTVSNMSPEDSSIYLCSVDRADTEAFFGQGTRLTVV.